This TCR beta chain was retrieved from a study of CD8 T cells in Susac syndrome. In its sample, this clonotype was seen once. Sequencing targeted TCR beta in T cells from blood (CD8+ and CD4+). Diagnostic criteria defined recently for definite or probable disease were met by the Susac syndrome patients. The authors reverse transcribed about 0.5 to 1 ug RNA with random hexamers. TCRdb reprocessed the immunoSEQ multiplex PCR reads via MiXCR and lists one record per CDR3 protein. Here the sample spans about 170,000 distinct CDR3 sequences, roughly 95% being singletons. The TCR comes from a human donor with Susac syndrome. Material for sequencing was CD4+ T cells from PBMCs.

The CDR3 loop reads CASSLVGGRAFF. CDR3 DNA: TGTGCCAGCAGCTTAGTGGGCGGAAGAGCTTTCTTT. The chain employs TRBV7-2 and TRBJ1-1; no definite D call. V dropped 1 base and J dropped 10 bases, with 10 bases sitting between them. CDR1 SGHTA and CDR2 FQGNSA come from the germline V gene. The CDR3 is made up of 12 amino acids.